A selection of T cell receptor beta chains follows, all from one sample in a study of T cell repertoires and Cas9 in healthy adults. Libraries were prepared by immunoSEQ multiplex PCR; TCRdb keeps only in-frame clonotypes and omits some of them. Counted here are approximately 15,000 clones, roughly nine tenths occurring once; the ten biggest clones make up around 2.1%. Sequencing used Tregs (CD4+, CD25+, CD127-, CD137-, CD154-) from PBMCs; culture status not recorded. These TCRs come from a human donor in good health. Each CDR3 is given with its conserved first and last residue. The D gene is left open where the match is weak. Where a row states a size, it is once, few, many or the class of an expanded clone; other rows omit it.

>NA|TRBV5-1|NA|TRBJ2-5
CASSLGGVEETQYF
TGCGCCAGCAGCTTGGGCGGCGTGGAGGAGACCCAGTACTTC
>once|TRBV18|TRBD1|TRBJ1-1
CASSPGQGSNTEAFF
TGTGCCAGCTCACCAGGACAGGGTTCGAACACTGAAGCTTTCTTT
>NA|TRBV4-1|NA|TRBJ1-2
CASSQVGVRDYGYTF
TGCGCCAGCAGCCAAGTTGGGGTGAGGGACTATGGCTACACCTTC
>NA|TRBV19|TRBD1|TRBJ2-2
CASSIGTGGRTGELFF
TGTGCCAGTAGTATCGGTACAGGGGGACGCACCGGGGAGCTGTTTTTT
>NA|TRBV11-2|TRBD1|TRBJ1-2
CASSRDSLYGYTF
TGTGCCAGCAGTCGGGACAGTTTGTATGGCTACACCTTC
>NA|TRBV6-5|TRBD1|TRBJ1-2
CASSYSLLSRGNHYTF
TGTGCCAGCAGTTACTCGCTTCTGAGCAGGGGGAATCACTACACCTTC
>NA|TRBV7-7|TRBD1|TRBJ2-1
CASSINPTGADEQFF
TGTGCCAGCAGCATAAACCCGACAGGGGCGGATGAGCAGTTCTTC
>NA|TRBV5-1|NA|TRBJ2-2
CASSTNTGELFF
TGCGCCAGCTCGACGAACACCGGGGAGCTGTTTTTT
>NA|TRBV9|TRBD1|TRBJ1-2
CASSVGGTVYGYTF
TGTGCCAGCAGCGTAGGCGGGACAGTATATGGCTACACCTTC
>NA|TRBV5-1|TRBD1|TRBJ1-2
CASSPGDRGFGYTF
TGCGCCAGCAGCCCTGGGGACAGGGGATTTGGCTACACCTTC
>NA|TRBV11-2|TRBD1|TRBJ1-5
CASSINRGGQPQHF
TGTGCCAGCAGCATCAACAGGGGAGGTCAGCCCCAGCATTTT
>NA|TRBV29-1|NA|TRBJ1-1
CSVERQEAEAFF
TGCAGCGTTGAAAGACAGGAAGCTGAAGCTTTCTTT
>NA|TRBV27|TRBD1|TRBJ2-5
CASSIIPGTGEETQYF
TGTGCCAGCAGTATAATCCCCGGGACAGGGGAAGAGACCCAGTACTTC
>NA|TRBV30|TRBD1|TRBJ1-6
CAWRDTGTGGYNSPLHF
TGTGCCTGGAGAGACACAGGGACAGGGGGGTATAATTCACCCCTCCACTTT
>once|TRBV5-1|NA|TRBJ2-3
CASSLAGGEADTQYF
TGCGCCAGCAGCTTGGCTGGGGGTGAAGCAGATACGCAGTATTTT
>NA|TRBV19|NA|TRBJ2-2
CASSIQGTTGELFF
TGTGCCAGTAGTATCCAGGGGACCACCGGGGAGCTGTTTTTT
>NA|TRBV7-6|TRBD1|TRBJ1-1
CASSLARTGGEAFF
TGTGCCAGCAGCTTAGCCCGGACAGGGGGAGAAGCTTTCTTT
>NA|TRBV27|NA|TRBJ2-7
CASGSTLVYEQYF
TGTGCCAGCGGCTCCACTCTAGTCTACGAGCAGTACTTC
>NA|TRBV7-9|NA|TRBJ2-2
CASSPGKTGELFF
TGTGCCAGCAGCCCCGGCAAGACCGGGGAGCTGTTTTTT
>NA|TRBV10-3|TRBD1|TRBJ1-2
CAIRPTGGGAGYTF
TGTGCCATCAGGCCGACAGGGGGGGGAGCTGGCTACACCTTC
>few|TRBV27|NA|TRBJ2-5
CASSFTGLGSRETQYF
TGTGCCAGCAGTTTCACAGGGCTAGGGAGCCGAGAGACCCAGTACTTC
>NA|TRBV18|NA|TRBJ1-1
CASSPQGPGTEAFF
TGTGCCAGCTCACCACAAGGGCCCGGCACTGAAGCTTTCTTT
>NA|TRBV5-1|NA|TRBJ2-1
CASTTESSNDEQFF
TGCGCCAGCACTACCGAATCTAGCAACGATGAGCAGTTCTTC
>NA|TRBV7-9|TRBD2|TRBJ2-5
CASSLGTGPGGGTQYF
TGTGCCAGCAGCTTAGGAACAGGACCCGGGGGGGGGACCCAGTACTTC
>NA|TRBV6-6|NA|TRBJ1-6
CASSYLQGVSPLHF
TGTGCCAGCAGTTACCTTCAGGGTGTATCACCCCTCCACTTT
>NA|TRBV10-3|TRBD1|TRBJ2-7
CAISDRTGSYEQYF
TGTGCCATCAGTGACCGGACAGGCTCCTACGAGCAGTACTTC
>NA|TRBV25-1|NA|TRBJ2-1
CASSFRGGQSSYNEQFF
TGTGCCAGCAGCTTTAGGGGGGGGCAAAGCTCCTACAATGAGCAGTTCTTC
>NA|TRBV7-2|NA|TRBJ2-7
CASSLARGGAYEQYF
TGTGCCAGCAGCTTAGCTCGCGGAGGAGCCTACGAGCAGTACTTC
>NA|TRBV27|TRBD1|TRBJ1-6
CASSLRVGQGNSPLHF
TGTGCCAGCAGTCTCCGGGTGGGACAGGGTAACTCACCCCTCCACTTT
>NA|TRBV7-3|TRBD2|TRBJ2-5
CASSFSRSSGGPPETQYF
TGTGCCAGCAGCTTTTCCCGATCTAGCGGGGGGCCCCCAGAGACCCAGTACTTC
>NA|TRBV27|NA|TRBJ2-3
CASSPWDLTDAQYF
TGTGCCAGCAGTCCCTGGGACCTCACAGATGCGCAGTATTTT
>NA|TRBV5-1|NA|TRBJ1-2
CASSLAGQTYGYTF
TGCGCCAGCAGCTTGGCTGGACAGACCTATGGCTACACCTTC
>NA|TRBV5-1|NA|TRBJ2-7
CASSLEDSSYEQYF
TGCGCCAGCAGCTTGGAAGACAGCTCCTACGAGCAGTACTTC
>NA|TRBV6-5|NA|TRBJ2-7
CASFRSPFYEQYF
TGTGCCAGTTTTCGCAGCCCATTCTACGAGCAGTACTTC
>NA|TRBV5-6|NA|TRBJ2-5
CASSLASRTQYF
TGTGCCAGCAGCTTGGCCTCCAGGACCCAGTACTTC
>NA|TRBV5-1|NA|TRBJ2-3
CASSFLGLGSKTDTQYF
TGCGCCAGCAGCTTTCTCGGTCTGGGGTCAAAGACAGATACGCAGTATTTT
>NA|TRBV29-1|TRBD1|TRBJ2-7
CSSYEDRVEGIPYEQYF
TGCAGCTCCTACGAGGACAGGGTGGAGGGAATCCCCTACGAGCAGTACTTC
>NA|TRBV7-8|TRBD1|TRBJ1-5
CASSAGQMASWPQHF
TGTGCCAGCAGCGCGGGACAGATGGCGTCATGGCCCCAGCATTTT
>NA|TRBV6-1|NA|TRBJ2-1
CASSVVGVGSYNEQFF
TGTGCCAGCAGTGTAGTGGGGGTGGGCTCCTACAATGAGCAGTTCTTC
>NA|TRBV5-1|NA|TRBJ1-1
CASSWGWDTEAFF
TGCGCCAGCAGCTGGGGATGGGACACTGAAGCTTTCTTT
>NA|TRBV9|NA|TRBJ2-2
CASSAVPNTGELFF
TGTGCCAGCAGCGCGGTCCCCAACACCGGGGAGCTGTTTTTT
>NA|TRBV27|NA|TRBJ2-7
CASSYRNHRLYEQYF
TGTGCCAGCAGTTATCGGAATCATCGCCTCTACGAGCAGTACTTC
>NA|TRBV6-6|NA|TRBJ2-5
CASSYSSGAETQYF
TGTGCCAGCAGTTACTCGTCGGGAGCAGAGACCCAGTACTTC
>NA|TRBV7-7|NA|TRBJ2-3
CASSPGGITDTQYF
TGTGCTAGCAGCCCCGGGGGAATCACAGATACGCAGTATTTT
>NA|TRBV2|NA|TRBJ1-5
CASSIWSGSNQPQHF
TGTGCCAGCAGTATTTGGTCGGGTAGCAATCAGCCCCAGCATTTT
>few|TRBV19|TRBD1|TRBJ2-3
CASKGTGGADTQYF
TGTGCCAGTAAAGGGACAGGGGGGGCAGATACGCAGTATTTT
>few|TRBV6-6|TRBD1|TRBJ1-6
CASSFSRGLGSPLHF
TGTGCCAGCAGTTTCTCCAGGGGGCTCGGTTCACCCCTCCACTTT
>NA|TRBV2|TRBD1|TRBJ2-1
CASAGQGIGEQFF
TGTGCCAGCGCAGGACAGGGGATAGGTGAGCAGTTCTTC
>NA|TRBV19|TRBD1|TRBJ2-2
CATADRGNTGELFF
TGTGCCACTGCGGACAGGGGGAACACCGGGGAGCTGTTTTTT
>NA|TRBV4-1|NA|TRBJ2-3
CASSQDWRQTLGEDTQYF
TGCGCCAGCAGCCAAGATTGGCGCCAGACTCTTGGGGAAGATACGCAGTATTTT
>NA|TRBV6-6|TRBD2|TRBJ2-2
CASSPQKAGGPGELFF
TGTGCCAGCAGTCCCCAAAAAGCGGGGGGTCCCGGGGAGCTGTTTTTT
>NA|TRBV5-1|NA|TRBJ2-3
CASSLRGVGTDTQYF
TGCGCCAGCAGCTTGAGGGGGGTTGGGACAGATACGCAGTATTTT
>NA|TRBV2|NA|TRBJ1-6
CASSERRTTNSPLHF
TGTGCCAGCAGTGAAAGACGGACTACTAATTCACCCCTCCACTTT